The rows below give T cell receptor beta chains drawn from one sample of a study of blood T cell repertoires in COVID-19. Clones were read by immunoSEQ multiplex PCR, and TCRdb kept only the in-frame ones, dropping some. The sample consists of approximately 200,000 clones, more than 75% of them appearing once. The material sequenced was peripheral blood. All receptors come from a man aged 60-69 years who had recovered from COVID-19. The CDR3 runs from the conserved cysteine through the conserved F or W. A D gene is named only where the DNA matches it firmly. Clone size appears in some rows only: once, few, many, or a class for an expanded clone.

clone_size,d_call,j_call,v_call,cdr3_nt,cdr3_aa
-,TRBD1,TRBJ1-5,TRBV6-5,TGTGCCAGCAGCCCCCAGGGGGATCAGCCCCAGCATTTT,CASSPQGDQPQHF
-,TRBD1,TRBJ1-2,TRBV10-3,TGTGCCATCAGTGAGCAGACAGGGGCGTCCTATGGCTACACCTTC,CAISEQTGASYGYTF
once,-,TRBJ1-4,TRBV30,TGTGCCTGCGGGACTTCAAATGAAAAACTGTTTTTT,CACGTSNEKLFF
-,-,TRBJ2-1,TRBV19,TGTGCCAGTAGTAGATTAATCGGGGGCTCCTACAATGAGCAGTTCTTC,CASSRLIGGSYNEQFF
-,TRBD1,TRBJ1-1,TRBV5-1,TGCGCCAGCAGCGCGGGACAGGGGGACACTGAAGCTTTCTTT,CASSAGQGDTEAFF
-,TRBD1,TRBJ1-6,TRBV27,TGTGCCAGCAGTTTATGGACAGGGTTCTCCTATAATTCACCCCTCCACTTT,CASSLWTGFSYNSPLHF
-,TRBD2,TRBJ2-1,TRBV19,TGTGCCAGTAGGGTGGGACTAGCAGGAGTAGATGAGCAGTTCTTC,CASRVGLAGVDEQFF
-,TRBD1,TRBJ1-2,TRBV6-2/TRBV6-3,TGTGCCAGCAGTTGGGACAGGGCGGGCTATGGCTACACCTTC,CASSWDRAGYGYTF
-,-,TRBJ2-3,TRBV7-2,TGTGCCAGCAGCTTGGCTTCCGGCACAGATACGCAGTATTTT,CASSLASGTDTQYF
once,TRBD1,TRBJ2-3,TRBV30,TGTGCCTGGAGGACCGGGACAGGGGGCCACACAGATACGCAGTATTTT,CAWRTGTGGHTDTQYF
-,TRBD1,TRBJ1-5,TRBV5-1,TGCGCCAGCAGACAGGGACAGGGCAATCAGCCCCAGCATTTT,CASRQGQGNQPQHF
-,TRBD1,TRBJ2-6,TRBV11-2,TGTGCCAGCAGCTCACCGGGACAGGGGTACGGGGCCAACGTCCTGACTTTC,CASSSPGQGYGANVLTF
-,TRBD1,TRBJ1-4,TRBV5-5,TGTGCCAGCAGCTTGTTCGACAGGGCCACAACTAATGAAAAACTGTTTTTT,CASSLFDRATTNEKLFF
-,TRBD1,TRBJ2-2,TRBV11-1,TGTGCCAGCAGCAGACAGGGGGAGGTAATCGGGGAGCTGTTTTTT,CASSRQGEVIGELFF
-,TRBD1,TRBJ2-1,TRBV19,TGTGCCAGTAATTCCGGGACAGGGCCCAATGAGCAGTTCTTC,CASNSGTGPNEQFF
-,TRBD2,TRBJ2-1,TRBV27,TGTGCCAGCAGTCCGCGACTAGCGGGAGGCAATGAGCAGTTCTTC,CASSPRLAGGNEQFF
-,TRBD1,TRBJ1-3,TRBV30,TGTGCCTGGAGTGTACGTAGGACAGGGTTTTCTGGAAACACCATATATTTT,CAWSVRRTGFSGNTIYF
-,TRBD1,TRBJ1-5,TRBV5-1,TGCGCCAGCAGCCCCGAGGGTCAGGGGGGACAGCCCCAGCATTTT,CASSPEGQGGQPQHF
few,-,TRBJ1-2,TRBV5-1,TGCGCCAGCAGCCCCGGGACACAGAACTATGGCTACACCTTC,CASSPGTQNYGYTF
few,-,TRBJ1-6,TRBV30,TGTGCCTTGATGCCAGGCAGCTCCTATAATTCACCCCTCCACTTT,CALMPGSSYNSPLHF
-,TRBD1,TRBJ1-1,TRBV7-2,TGTGCCAGCAGCTTCCCTCAACAGGGGAGGAACACTGAAGCTTTCTTT,CASSFPQQGRNTEAFF
-,TRBD2,TRBJ2-7,TRBV30,TGTGCCGGGGAGCGGGAGGGCCTCTACGAGCAGTACTTC,CAGEREGLYEQYF
once,-,TRBJ1-3,TRBV5-1,TGCGCCAGCAGCTTGAATGGACAGAGCTCTGGAAACACCATATATTTT,CASSLNGQSSGNTIYF
-,-,TRBJ2-5,TRBV9,TGTGCCAGCAGCACGGGCCCCGGGGGAGAGACCCAGTACTTC,CASSTGPGGETQYF
-,-,TRBJ2-5,TRBV6-1,TGTGCCAGCAGTGACCCCGAAGGGGGATTAGAGACCCAGTACTTC,CASSDPEGGLETQYF
-,TRBD1,TRBJ1-6,TRBV11-3,TGTGCCAGCAGCTTGGGACAGGGGGGGAATTCACCCCTCCACTTT,CASSLGQGGNSPLHF
-,-,TRBJ1-2,TRBV5-1,TGCGCCAGCAGCTCCCCCGGGACACATATGGAAGGCTACACCTTC,CASSSPGTHMEGYTF
-,TRBD1,TRBJ2-2,TRBV6-2/TRBV6-3,TGTGCCAGCAGTAACGGACAGGGGGCTCTCACCGGGGAGCTGTTTTTT,CASSNGQGALTGELFF